This TCR beta chain was sequenced during a study of type 1 regulatory T cells. Study-wide findings and caveats: Compared with non-Tr1 cells, Tr1 cells showed a narrower TCR repertoire.

TCRdb used MiXCR to reprocess the reads, holding one entry per CDR3 protein. The sample has over 55,000 distinct CDR3 sequences, roughly half seen once. Trimming shortened V by 2 bases and J by 2 bases, and 6 bases separated the two germline ends. Per germline, CDR1 SGHAT and CDR2 FQNNGV. This CDR3 has 13 amino acids. Notes on this clonotype: No antigen is known for it.

V and J are TRBV11-2 and TRBJ1-1; no clear D gene. Sequencing input: cultured non-Tr1 T cells, either the whole culture or a sorted T cell fraction (not recorded which). The TCR was taken from a human donor in good health. CDR3 loop: CASSLPGNTEAFF. The CDR3 coding sequence is TGTGCCAGCAGCTTACCAGGAAACACTGAAGCTTTCTTT.